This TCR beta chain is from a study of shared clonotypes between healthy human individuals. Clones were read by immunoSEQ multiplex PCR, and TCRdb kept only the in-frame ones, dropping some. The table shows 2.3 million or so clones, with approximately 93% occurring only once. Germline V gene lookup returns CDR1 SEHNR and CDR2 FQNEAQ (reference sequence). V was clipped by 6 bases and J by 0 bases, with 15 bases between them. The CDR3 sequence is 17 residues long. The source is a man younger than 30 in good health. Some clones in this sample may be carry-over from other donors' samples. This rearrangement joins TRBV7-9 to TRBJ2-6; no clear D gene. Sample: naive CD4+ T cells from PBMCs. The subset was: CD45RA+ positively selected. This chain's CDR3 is CASRGGKIGSGANVLTF. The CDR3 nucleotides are TGTGCCAGCAGGGGTGGAAAGATCGGCTCTGGGGCCAACGTCCTGACTTTC.